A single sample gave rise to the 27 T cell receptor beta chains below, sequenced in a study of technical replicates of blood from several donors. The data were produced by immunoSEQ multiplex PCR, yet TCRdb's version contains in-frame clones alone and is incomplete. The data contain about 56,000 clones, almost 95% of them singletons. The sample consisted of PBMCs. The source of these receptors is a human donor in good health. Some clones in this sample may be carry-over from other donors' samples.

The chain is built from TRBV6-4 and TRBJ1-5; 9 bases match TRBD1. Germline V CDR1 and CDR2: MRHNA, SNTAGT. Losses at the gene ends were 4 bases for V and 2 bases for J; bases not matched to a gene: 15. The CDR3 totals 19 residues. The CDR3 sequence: CASSAYPTGGILRNQPQHF. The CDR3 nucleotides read TGTGCCAGCAGTGCCTACCCGACAGGGGGAATTTTACGCAATCAGCCCCAGCATTTT.

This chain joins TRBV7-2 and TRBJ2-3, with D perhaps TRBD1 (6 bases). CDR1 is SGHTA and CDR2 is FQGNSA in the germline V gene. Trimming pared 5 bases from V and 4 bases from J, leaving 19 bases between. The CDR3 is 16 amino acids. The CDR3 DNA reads TGTGCCAGCAGCCAAATGCCCCAGGGGTGGGCAGATACGCAGTATTTT. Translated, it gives CASSQMPQGWADTQYF.

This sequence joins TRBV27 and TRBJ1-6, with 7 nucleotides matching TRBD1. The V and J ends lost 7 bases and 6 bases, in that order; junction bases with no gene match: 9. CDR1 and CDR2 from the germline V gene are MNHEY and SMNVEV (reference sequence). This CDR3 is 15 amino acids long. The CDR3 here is CASTKGGQLNSPLHF. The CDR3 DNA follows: TGTGCCAGCACCAAGGGGGGACAGCTTAATTCACCCCTCCACTTT.

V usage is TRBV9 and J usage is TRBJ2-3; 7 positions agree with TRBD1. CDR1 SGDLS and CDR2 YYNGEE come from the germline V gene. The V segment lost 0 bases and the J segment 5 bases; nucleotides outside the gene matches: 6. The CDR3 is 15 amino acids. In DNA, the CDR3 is TGTGCCAGCAGCGTAGCGGGGACAGCTATAGATACGCAGTATTTT. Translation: CASSVAGTAIDTQYF.

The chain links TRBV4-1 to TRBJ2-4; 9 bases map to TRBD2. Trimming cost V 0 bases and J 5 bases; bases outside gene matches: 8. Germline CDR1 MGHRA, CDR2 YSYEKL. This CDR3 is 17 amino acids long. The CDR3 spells CASSQDSASGTENIQYF. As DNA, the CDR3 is TGCGCCAGCAGCCAAGATTCTGCTAGCGGGACTGAAAACATTCAGTACTTC.

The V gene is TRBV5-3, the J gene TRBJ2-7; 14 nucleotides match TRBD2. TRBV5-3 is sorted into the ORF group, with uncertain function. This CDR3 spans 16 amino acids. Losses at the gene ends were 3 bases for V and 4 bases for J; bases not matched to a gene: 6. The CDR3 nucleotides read TGTGCCAGAAGCTCGGGACTAGCGGGAGCAAGGTACGAGCAGTACTTC. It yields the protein CARSSGLAGARYEQYF.

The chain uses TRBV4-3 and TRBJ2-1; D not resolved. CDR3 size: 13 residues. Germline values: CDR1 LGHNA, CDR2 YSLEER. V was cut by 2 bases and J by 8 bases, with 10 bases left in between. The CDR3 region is CASSQMEAYEQFF. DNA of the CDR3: TGCGCCAGCAGCCAAATGGAAGCGTATGAGCAGTTCTTC.

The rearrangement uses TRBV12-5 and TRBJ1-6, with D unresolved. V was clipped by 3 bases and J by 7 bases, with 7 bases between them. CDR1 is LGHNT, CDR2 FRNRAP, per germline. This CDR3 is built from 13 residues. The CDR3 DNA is TGTGCTAGTGGTTTAGTCGCGAATTCACCCCTCCACTTT. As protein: CASGLVANSPLHF. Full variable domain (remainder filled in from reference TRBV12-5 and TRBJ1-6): DARVTQTPRHKVTEMGQEVTMRCQPILGHNTVFWYRQTMMQGLELLAYFRNRAPLDDSGMPKDRFSAEMPDATLATLKIQPSEPRDSAVYFCASGLVANSPLHFGNGTRLTVT.

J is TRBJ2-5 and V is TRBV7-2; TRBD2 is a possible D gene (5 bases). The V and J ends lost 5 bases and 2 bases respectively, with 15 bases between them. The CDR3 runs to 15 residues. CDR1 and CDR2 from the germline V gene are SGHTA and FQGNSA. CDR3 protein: CASSLGDSRQETQYF. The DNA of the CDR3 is TGTGCCAGCAGCCTCGGGGATTCGAGGCAAGAGACCCAGTACTTC.

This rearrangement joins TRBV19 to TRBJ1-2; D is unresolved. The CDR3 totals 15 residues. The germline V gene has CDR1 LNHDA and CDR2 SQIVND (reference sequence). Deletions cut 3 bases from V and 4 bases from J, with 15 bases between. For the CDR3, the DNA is TGTGCCAGTAGTATGACTCAGCCTAACATCTATGGCTACACCTTC. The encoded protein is CASSMTQPNIYGYTF.

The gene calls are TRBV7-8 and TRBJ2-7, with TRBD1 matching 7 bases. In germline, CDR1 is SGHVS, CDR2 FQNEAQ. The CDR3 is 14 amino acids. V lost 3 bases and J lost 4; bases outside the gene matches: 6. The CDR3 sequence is CASSLGTVGYEQYF. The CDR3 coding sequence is TGTGCCAGCAGCTTGGGGACAGTAGGGTACGAGCAGTACTTC.

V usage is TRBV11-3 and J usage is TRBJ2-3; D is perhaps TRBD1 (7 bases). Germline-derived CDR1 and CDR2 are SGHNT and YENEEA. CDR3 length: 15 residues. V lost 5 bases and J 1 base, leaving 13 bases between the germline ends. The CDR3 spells CASSPRGAGTDTQYF. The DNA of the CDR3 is TGTGCCAGCAGCCCCAGGGGGGCCGGCACAGATACGCAGTATTTT.

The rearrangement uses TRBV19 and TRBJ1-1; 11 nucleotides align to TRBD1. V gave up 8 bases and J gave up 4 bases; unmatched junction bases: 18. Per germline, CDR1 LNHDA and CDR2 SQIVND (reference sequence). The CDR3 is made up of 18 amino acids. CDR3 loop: CASGTLRTGGGLVTEAFF. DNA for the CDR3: TGTGCCAGTGGGACACTAAGGACAGGGGGCGGACTCGTCACTGAAGCTTTCTTT. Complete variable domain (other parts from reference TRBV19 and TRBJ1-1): DGGITQSPKYLFRKEGQNVTLSCEQNLNHDAMYWYRQDPGQGLRLIYYSQIVNDFQKGDIAEGYSVSREKKESFPLTVTSAQKNPTAFYLCASGTLRTGGGLVTEAFFGQGTRLTVV.

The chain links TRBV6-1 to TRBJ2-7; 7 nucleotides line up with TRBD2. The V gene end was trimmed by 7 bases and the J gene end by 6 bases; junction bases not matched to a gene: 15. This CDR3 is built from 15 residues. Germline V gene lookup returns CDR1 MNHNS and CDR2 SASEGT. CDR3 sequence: CASTPATSGGVEQYF. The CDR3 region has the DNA TGTGCCAGCACACCCGCTACATCGGGGGGAGTCGAGCAGTACTTC.

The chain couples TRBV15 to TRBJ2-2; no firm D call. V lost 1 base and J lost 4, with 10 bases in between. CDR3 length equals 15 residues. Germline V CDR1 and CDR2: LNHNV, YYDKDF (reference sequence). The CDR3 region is CATSRGLDRTGELFF. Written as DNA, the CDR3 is TGTGCCACCAGCAGAGGGCTAGACCGCACCGGGGAGCTGTTTTTT.

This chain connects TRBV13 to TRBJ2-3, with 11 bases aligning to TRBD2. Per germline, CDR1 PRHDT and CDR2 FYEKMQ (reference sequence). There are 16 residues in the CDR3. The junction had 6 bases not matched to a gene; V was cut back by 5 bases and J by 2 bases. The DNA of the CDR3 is TGTGCCAGCAGCCCCGGGACTAGCGGCCTCACAGATACGCAGTATTTT. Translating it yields CASSPGTSGLTDTQYF.

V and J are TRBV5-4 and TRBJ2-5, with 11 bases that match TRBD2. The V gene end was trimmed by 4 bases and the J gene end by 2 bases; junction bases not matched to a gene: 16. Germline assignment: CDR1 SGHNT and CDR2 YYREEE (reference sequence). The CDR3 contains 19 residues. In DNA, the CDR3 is TGTGCCAGCAGCCATCGTCGGGGGCTAGCGGGGGGACTACAAGAGACCCAGTACTTC. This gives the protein CASSHRRGLAGGLQETQYF.

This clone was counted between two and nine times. CDR3 residues: CASSGVSRPGGTQFF. The CDR3 bases are TGTGCCAGCAGTGGCGTCAGCAGACCGGGGGGGACGCAGTTCTTC. The chain uses TRBV2 and TRBJ2-1, with 8 bases aligning to TRBD2. The V segment lost 4 bases and the J segment 12 bases; nucleotides outside the gene matches: 14. From germline, CDR1 is SNHLY and CDR2 FYNNEI. The CDR3 is made up of 15 amino acids.

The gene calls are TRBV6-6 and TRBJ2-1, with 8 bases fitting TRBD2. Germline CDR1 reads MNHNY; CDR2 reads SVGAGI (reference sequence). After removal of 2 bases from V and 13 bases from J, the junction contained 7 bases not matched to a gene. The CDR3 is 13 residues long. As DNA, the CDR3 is TGTGCCAGCAGTTACGGCCTAGCGGGTGTTCAGTTCTTC. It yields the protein CASSYGLAGVQFF.

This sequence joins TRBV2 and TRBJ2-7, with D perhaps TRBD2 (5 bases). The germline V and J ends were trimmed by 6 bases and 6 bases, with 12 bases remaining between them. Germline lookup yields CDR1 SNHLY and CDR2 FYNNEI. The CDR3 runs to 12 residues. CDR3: CASSADRGEQYF. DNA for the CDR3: TGTGCCAGCAGCGCCGACCGGGGCGAGCAGTACTTC.

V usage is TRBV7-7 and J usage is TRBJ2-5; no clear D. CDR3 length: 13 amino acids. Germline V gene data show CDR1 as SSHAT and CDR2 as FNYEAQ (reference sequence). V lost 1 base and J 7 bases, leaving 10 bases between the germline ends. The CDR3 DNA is TGTGCCAGCAGCTTAGGCGAGGCACGGACCCAGTACTTC. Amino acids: CASSLGEARTQYF.

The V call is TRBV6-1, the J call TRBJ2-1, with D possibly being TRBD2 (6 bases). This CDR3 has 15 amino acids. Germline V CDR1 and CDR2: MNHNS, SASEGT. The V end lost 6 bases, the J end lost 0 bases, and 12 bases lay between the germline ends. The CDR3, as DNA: TGTGCCAGCAGACCCCGGGAGAGCTCCTACAATGAGCAGTTCTTC. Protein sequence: CASRPRESSYNEQFF.

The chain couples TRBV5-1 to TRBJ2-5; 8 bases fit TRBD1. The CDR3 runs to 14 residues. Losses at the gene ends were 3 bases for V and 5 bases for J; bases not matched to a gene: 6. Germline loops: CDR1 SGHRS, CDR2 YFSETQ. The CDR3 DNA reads TGCGCCAGCAGCTGGGGACAGGTGGGGGAGACCCAGTACTTC. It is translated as CASSWGQVGETQYF.

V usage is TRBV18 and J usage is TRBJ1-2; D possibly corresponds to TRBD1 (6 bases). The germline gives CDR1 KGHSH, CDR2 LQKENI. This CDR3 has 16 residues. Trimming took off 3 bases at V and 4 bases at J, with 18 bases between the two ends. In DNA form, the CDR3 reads TGTGCCAGCTCACCCGTGGCAGGGGTGGTATCCTATGGCTACACCTTC. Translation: CASSPVAGVVSYGYTF. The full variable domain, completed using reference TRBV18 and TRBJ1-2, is NAGVMQNPRHLVRRRGQEARLRCSPMKGHSHVYWYRQLPEEGLKFMVYLQKENIIDESGMPKERFSAEFPKEGPSILRIQQVVRGDSAAYFCASSPVAGVVSYGYTFGSGTRLTVV.

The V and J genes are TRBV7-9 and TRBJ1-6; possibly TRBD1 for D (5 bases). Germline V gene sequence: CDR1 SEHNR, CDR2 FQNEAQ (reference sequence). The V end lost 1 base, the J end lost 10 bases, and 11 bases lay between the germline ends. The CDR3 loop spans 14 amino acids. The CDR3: CASSLEGEVSPLHF. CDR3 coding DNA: TGTGCCAGCAGCTTAGAAGGGGAGGTCTCACCCCTCCACTTT.

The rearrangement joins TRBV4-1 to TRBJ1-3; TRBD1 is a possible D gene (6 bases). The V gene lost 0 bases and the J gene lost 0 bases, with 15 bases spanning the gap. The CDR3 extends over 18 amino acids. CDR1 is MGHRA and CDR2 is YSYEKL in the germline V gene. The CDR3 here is CASSQDGGAGGSGNTIYF. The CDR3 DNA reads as TGCGCCAGCAGCCAAGATGGGGGGGCAGGAGGCTCTGGAAACACCATATATTTT.

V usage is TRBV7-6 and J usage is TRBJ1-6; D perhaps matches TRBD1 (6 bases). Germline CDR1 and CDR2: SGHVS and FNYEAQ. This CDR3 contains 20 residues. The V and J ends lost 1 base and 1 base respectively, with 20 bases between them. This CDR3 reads CASSLDSGGAGRSYNSPLHF. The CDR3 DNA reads TGTGCCAGCAGCTTAGATTCGGGGGGCGCAGGTCGTTCCTATAATTCACCCCTCCACTTT.